These 24 T cell receptor beta chains came from one sample sequenced in a study of CD8+CD57+ T cells in acquired aplastic anemia. Genomic DNA was employed as the template in profiling TCR beta VDJ and CDR3. MiXCR, applied by TCRdb to the reads, yields one record per CDR3 protein. Here the sample spans roughly 200,000 distinct CDR3 sequences, 60% to 80% being singletons. CD8+CD57+ cell expansion had been shown by flow cytometry in patients chosen for sequencing. The sequencing input was sorted CD4+, CD8+, or CD8+CD57+ T cells (not recorded which) from PBMCs. These receptors were collected from a human donor with aplastic anemia.

The chain carries TRBV7-2 and TRBJ2-3; 9 positions match TRBD2. The ends lost 8 bases at V and 8 bases at J; junction bases unmatched: 5. The CDR3 sequence is 12 residues long. The germline gives CDR1 SGHTA, CDR2 FQGNSA. This CDR3 reads CASSVAGVTQYF. The CDR3 DNA reads TGTGCCAGCTCGGTAGCGGGAGTTACGCAGTATTTT.

The rearrangement joins TRBV10-2 to TRBJ2-2; 8 nucleotides agree with TRBD1. This CDR3 is 20 amino acids long. V was pared by 7 bases and J by 5 bases, with 24 bases of the junction left unmatched. The germline CDR1 and CDR2 sequences are WSHSY and SAAADI. CDR3 sequence (DNA): TGCGCCAGCATTACGATCCGGGACCCCCAACAGGGGGAGCTGACCGGGGAGCTGTTTTTT. Translation gives CASITIRDPQQGELTGELFF.

The chain carries TRBV7-6 and TRBJ2-5, with a possible D match to TRBD2 (6 bases). Trimming left V 1 base short and J 5 bases short, with 14 bases between. The germline V gene encodes CDR1 SGHVS and CDR2 FNYEAQ. The CDR3 is 15 residues long. In nucleotides, the CDR3 is TGTGCCAGCAGCTTAGTTCAAGTGGAGGGGGAGACCCAGTACTTC. Translated, it gives CASSLVQVEGETQYF.

The CDR3 reads CASSHGSWTHSMGEQFF. In nucleotides, the CDR3 is TGTGCCAGCAGCCACGGGTCCTGGACCCACTCAATGGGTGAGCAGTTCTTC. The chain combines TRBV7-6 with TRBJ2-1, with unresolved D. The CDR3 consists of 17 residues. Trimming removed 5 bases from V and 9 bases from J, with 26 bases in between. Per germline, CDR1 SGHVS and CDR2 FNYEAQ.

This chain connects TRBV20-1 to TRBJ2-5, with 9 positions matching TRBD2. Germline values: CDR1 DFQATT, CDR2 SNEGSKA (reference sequence). The junction had 8 bases not matched to a gene; V was cut back by 3 bases and J by 6 bases. The CDR3 totals 14 residues. Written as DNA, the CDR3 is TGCAGTGCTAGGATGCGGGGGGGCGCGAAGACCCAGTACTTC. Translation gives CSARMRGGAKTQYF.

This clonotype was recorded at least ten times. V gene TRBV5-1 combines with J gene TRBJ1-1; TRBD1 matches at 8 bases. V shed 2 bases and J 4 bases; nucleotides not matched to a gene: 4. The CDR3 loop spans 14 amino acids. Germline V gene sequence: CDR1 SGHRS, CDR2 YFSETQ. The DNA for the CDR3 is TGCGCCAGCAGCTTCACAACAGGGGGCACTGAAGCTTTCTTT. Translating it yields CASSFTTGGTEAFF.

The chain combines TRBV6-6 with TRBJ1-1, with 7 positions matching TRBD1. Per germline, CDR1 MNHNY and CDR2 SVGAGI (reference sequence). After removal of 6 bases from V and 3 bases from J, the junction contained 7 bases not matched to a gene. This CDR3 spans 14 amino acids. In DNA, the CDR3 is TGTGCCAGCAGATACAGGGGCGAGGACACTGAAGCTTTCTTT. This sequence encodes CASRYRGEDTEAFF.

V usage is TRBV10-3 and J usage is TRBJ1-1; 10 nucleotides align to TRBD1. V lost 7 bases to trimming and J lost 6 bases; unmatched junction nucleotides: 5. The V gene's germline CDR1 is ENHRY and CDR2 SYGVKD. This CDR3 is built from 13 residues. CDR3 amino acids: CAIKGQGVSEAFF. CDR3 DNA sequence: TGTGCCATCAAAGGACAGGGGGTCTCTGAAGCTTTCTTT.

For this clonotype: This CDR3 fails to terminate in the conserved phenylalanine or tryptophan, so it likely reflects a read error. No DNA is shown, since the ends of the CDR3 on it are uncertain; the CDR3 is the one TCRdb lists. The chain employs TRBV7-3 and TRBJ1-6. The germline V gene encodes CDR1 SGHTA and CDR2 FQGTGA. A total of 8 residues make up the CDR3, ends included. This CDR3 reads CASSIGTS.

This clonotype was seen repeatedly, ten times or more. The chain recombines TRBV7-9 with TRBJ1-4; D gene unclear. Trimming shortened V by 5 bases and J by 5 bases, and 12 bases separated the two germline ends. CDR3 length: 14 residues. Germline V lookup: CDR1 SEHNR, CDR2 FQNEAQ (reference sequence). The CDR3 DNA follows: TGTGCCAGCAGCCGACACATGCCGAATGAAAAACTGTTTTTT. Protein sequence: CASSRHMPNEKLFF.

This clonotype was seen many times. The rearrangement uses TRBV20-1 and TRBJ1-3; a weak D match, TRBD1 (5 bases). This CDR3 region has 16 residues. Germline loops: CDR1 DFQATT, CDR2 SNEGSKA (reference sequence). The V end was cut by 6 bases, the J end by 0 bases, with 18 bases between. Written as DNA, the CDR3 is TGCAGTGCGAACGCCCCCGGGACGGCCTCTGGAAACACCATATATTTT. Its protein product is CSANAPGTASGNTIYF.

The chain links TRBV12-3 or TRBV12-4 to TRBJ2-2, with 7 bases that match TRBD1. CDR3 length: 14 amino acids. Unmatched junction bases numbered 5, after V lost 3 bases and J lost 7 bases. This CDR3 is CASSFSRQGGELFF. DNA of the CDR3: TGTGCCAGCAGTTTCTCCAGACAGGGCGGGGAGCTGTTTTTT.

The chain couples TRBV20-1 to TRBJ2-5, with 8 bases matching TRBD1. Germline V lookup: CDR1 DFQATT, CDR2 SNEGSKA (reference sequence). The V gene end was trimmed by 4 bases and the J gene end by 4 bases; junction bases not matched to a gene: 5. CDR3 length: 13 amino acids. In DNA, the CDR3 is TGCAGTGCTAAGACAGGGGTAGGAGAGACCCAGTACTTC. Translating it yields CSAKTGVGETQYF.

The J gene is TRBJ2-1, the V gene TRBV5-1, with D tentatively TRBD2 (6 bases). Trimming took 6 bases from V and 1 from J, leaving 11 bases between them. The CDR3 loop spans 14 amino acids. CDR1 is SGHRS, CDR2 YFSETQ, per germline. In nucleotides, the CDR3 is TGCGCCAGCATGGGGACTGGATCCTACAATGAGCAGTTCTTC. It is translated as CASMGTGSYNEQFF.

Concerning this clonotype itself: A junction boundary mismatches the germline segment, possibly from a read error. The genes are TRBV20-1 and TRBJ2-1, with D tentatively TRBD1 or TRBD2 (5 bases each). The V gene's germline CDR1 is DFQATT and CDR2 SNEGSKA (reference sequence). CDR3 length equals 13 residues. The CDR3 nucleotides read TGCAGTGCTAGTAATCCGGGGACGAATGAGCGGTTCTTC. Translation: CSASNPGTNERFF.

This clonotype was observed many times. The rearrangement uses TRBV19 and TRBJ1-1; 7 nucleotides align to TRBD1. The CDR3 runs 18 residues. The V gene's germline CDR1 is LNHDA and CDR2 SQIVND (reference sequence). V lost 6 bases, J lost 4 bases, and 20 bases stayed unmatched. CDR3: CASRVRQGLLLVTTEAFF. The CDR3 DNA is TGTGCCAGTAGGGTCCGACAGGGCCTTCTTCTCGTGACCACTGAAGCTTTCTTT. The whole variable domain, remainder taken from reference TRBV19 and TRBJ1-1, is DGGITQSPKYLFRKEGQNVTLSCEQNLNHDAMYWYRQDPGQGLRLIYYSQIVNDFQKGDIAEGYSVSREKKESFPLTVTSAQKNPTAFYLCASRVRQGLLLVTTEAFFGQGTRLTVV.

The rearrangement joins TRBV19 to TRBJ2-1; 10 bases are shared with TRBD2. Germline lookup yields CDR1 LNHDA and CDR2 SQIVND (reference sequence). The V gene end was trimmed by 5 bases and the J gene end by 0 bases; junction bases not matched to a gene: 7. The CDR3 spans 17 residues. The CDR3 here is CASSVASGGISYNEQFF. The CDR3 bases are TGTGCCAGTAGTGTGGCTAGCGGGGGCATCTCCTACAATGAGCAGTTCTTC.

The chain combines TRBV20-1 with TRBJ2-7; TRBD2 aligns across 12 bases. Losses at the gene ends were 3 bases for V and 3 bases for J; bases not matched to a gene: 9. The CDR3 is 16 residues long. Germline V gene data show CDR1 as DFQATT and CDR2 as SNEGSKA (reference sequence). DNA of the CDR3: TGCAGTGCTAGTCCCCGACTAGCGGGGGCCAACTACGAGCAGTACTTC. Its protein is CSASPRLAGANYEQYF.

The gene calls are TRBV7-9 and TRBJ2-7, with D perhaps matching TRBD1 (6 bases). The CDR3 extends over 15 amino acids. Germline assignment: CDR1 SEHNR and CDR2 FQNEAQ (reference sequence). V was pared by 5 bases and J by 2 bases, with 16 bases between. CDR3 protein: CASSPRQVSAYEQYF. CDR3 nucleotides: TGTGCCAGCAGCCCCCGACAGGTCTCCGCCTACGAGCAGTACTTC. The entire variable domain, with the rest obtained from reference TRBV7-9 and TRBJ2-7, is as follows: DTGVSQNPRHKITKRGQNVTFRCDPISEHNRLYWYRQTLGQGPEFLTYFQNEAQLEKSRLLSDRFSAERPKGSFSTLEIQRTEQGDSAMYLCASSPRQVSAYEQYFGPGTRLTVT.

The chain employs TRBV7-2 and TRBJ2-3; 7 bases are a match to TRBD1. This CDR3 region has 17 residues. The V gene's germline CDR1 is SGHTA and CDR2 FQGNSA. V lost 1 base, J lost 1 base, and 8 bases stayed unmatched. Written as DNA, the CDR3 is TGTGCCAGCAGCTTAGGGGCGTCTGGGACAGGCACAGATACGCAGTATTTT. Translated: CASSLGASGTGTDTQYF.

The CDR3 region has the DNA TGTGCCAGCGCCAGGGTCTACGAGCAGTACTTC. Translated, it gives CASARVYEQYF. The chain couples TRBV7-2 to TRBJ2-7; D is possibly TRBD1 (5 bases). The CDR3 contains 11 residues. V lost 8 bases, J lost 3 bases, and 8 bases lay in between. Germline V gives CDR1 SGHTA, CDR2 FQGNSA. The variable domain in full, with the rest retrieved from reference TRBV7-2 and TRBJ2-7, is GAGVSQSPSNKVTEKGKDVELRCDPISGHTALYWYRQSLGQGLEFLIYFQGNSAPDKSGLPSDRFSAERTGGSVSTLTIQRTQQEDSAVYLCASARVYEQYFGPGTRLTVT.

In this sample, this clonotype turned up a few times. The gene calls are TRBV20-1 and TRBJ2-3; TRBD2 is a possible D gene (6 bases). This CDR3 contains 14 residues. The V end lost 6 bases, the J end lost 7 bases, and 20 bases lay between the germline ends. CDR1 is DFQATT, CDR2 SNEGSKA, per germline (reference sequence). CDR3 in amino acids: CSARDVLGGNTQYF. CDR3 sequence (DNA): TGCAGTGCCCGGGACGTCCTTGGAGGGAATACGCAGTATTTT.

This clonotype was recorded many times. The CDR3 coding sequence is TGTGCCAGCAGTCCACTAGCACTTAGCACAGATACGCAGTATTTT. The encoded protein is CASSPLALSTDTQYF. The V and J genes are TRBV5-8 and TRBJ2-3, with TRBD2 as a possible D gene (6 bases). Trimming stripped 5 bases from V and 0 bases from J, with 13 bases between. This CDR3 is built from 15 residues. Per the germline V gene, CDR1 is SGHTS and CDR2 is YDEGEE.

V gene TRBV24-1 combines with J gene TRBJ2-3, with 8 nucleotides matching TRBD2. Per the germline V gene, CDR1 is KGHDR and CDR2 is SFDVKD. V trimming: 0 bases; J trimming: 6 bases; junction bases outside the gene matches: 10. The CDR3 has 17 amino acids. CDR3 residues: CATSDLPGGRIGDTQYF. The CDR3 DNA reads as TGTGCCACCAGTGATTTGCCAGGCGGGAGGATCGGGGATACGCAGTATTTT.